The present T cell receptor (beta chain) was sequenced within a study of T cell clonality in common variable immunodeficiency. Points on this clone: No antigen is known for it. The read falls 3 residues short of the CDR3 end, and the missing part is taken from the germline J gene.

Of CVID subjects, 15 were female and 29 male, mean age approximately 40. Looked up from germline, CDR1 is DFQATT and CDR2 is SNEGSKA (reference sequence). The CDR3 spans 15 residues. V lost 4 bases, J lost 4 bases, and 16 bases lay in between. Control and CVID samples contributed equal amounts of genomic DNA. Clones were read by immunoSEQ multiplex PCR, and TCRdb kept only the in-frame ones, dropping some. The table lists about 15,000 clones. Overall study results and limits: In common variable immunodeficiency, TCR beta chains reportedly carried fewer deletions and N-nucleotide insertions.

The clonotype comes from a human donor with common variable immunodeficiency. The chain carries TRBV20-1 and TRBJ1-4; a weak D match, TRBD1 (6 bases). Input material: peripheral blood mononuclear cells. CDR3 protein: CSATQEGVVNEKLFF. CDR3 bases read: TGCAGTGCTACCCAAGAGGGGGTAGTTAATGAAAAA.